The clone carrying this TCR beta chain was seen a few times. Its antigen is unidentified. The study reverse transcribed the entire isolated RNA, so it sequenced expressed TCRB transcripts. Measured with immunoSEQ multiplex PCR; TCRdb has only the in-frame clones, and not every one. The data contain 330,000 or so clones, 10% to 15% of them seen just once; the ten biggest clones take up about 0.01%. The germline V and J ends were trimmed by 2 bases and 7 bases, with 18 bases remaining between them. The CDR3 totals 15 residues. The germline CDR1 and CDR2 sequences are MNHEY and SVGAGI. This sample was included in a study of beta chain features in type 1 diabetes. Study-level points and caveats: A possible short-template PCR bias applies equally to patients and controls. People with Type 1 diabetes carried modestly yet significantly shorter TCRB CDR3s in all four CD4+ subsets. TCRB repertoires of naive, central memory and Treg cells appeared more similar among patients than among healthy donors.

Sequencing used naive CD4+ T cells from blood. The chain employs TRBV6-5 and TRBJ2-7; D possibly corresponds to TRBD1 (6 bases). The source of this sequence is a young woman with type 1 diabetes. The CDR3 is CASSYGSTGPWEQYF. In nucleotides, the CDR3 is TGTGCCAGCAGTTACGGGTCGACAGGACCTTGGGAGCAGTACTTC.